The 7 T cell receptor beta chains in this list originate from one sample, sequenced in a study of identical twins. TCRdb called the 5' RACE reads again in MiXCR, with one record for every CDR3 protein. The table lists over 600,000 distinct CDR3 sequences, about 20% of them singletons, with 4% to 5.5% in the top ten. This sample was also put to use in a study of T cells expressing NK-cell markers.

Input material: PBMCs. The source of these receptors is a woman between 18 and 30 years old in good health.

This clonotype was seen a handful of times. The gene calls are TRBV5-1 and TRBJ1-5; 7 positions match TRBD1. The CDR3 runs to 16 residues. Per the germline V gene, CDR1 is SGHRS and CDR2 is YFSETQ. After removal of 0 bases from V and 7 bases from J, the junction contained 10 bases not matched to a gene. DNA for the CDR3: TGCGCCAGCAGCTTGGGGGACAGCCCACAATCACAGCCCCAGCATTTT. It encodes CASSLGDSPQSQPQHF. Combining the CDR3 with reference TRBV5-1 and TRBJ1-5 gives the whole variable domain KAGVTQTPRYLIKTRGQQVTLSCSPISGHRSVSWYQQTPGQGLQFLFEYFSETQRNKGNFPGRFSGRQFSNSRSEMNVSTLELGDSALYLCASSLGDSPQSQPQHFGDGTRLSIL.

The rearrangement links TRBV4-3 to TRBJ2-7; a weak D match, TRBD1 (6 bases). Germline V gene lookup returns CDR1 LGHNA and CDR2 YSLEER. The CDR3 runs to 14 residues. Trimming removed 4 bases at V and 1 base at J, with 11 bases between. CDR3 loop: CASSPTTGSYEQYF. CDR3 in DNA: TGCGCCAGCAGCCCTACTACAGGGTCCTACGAGCAGTACTTC.

A few counts support this clonotype. The junction differs from germline at one of its ends, possibly a read error. The chain has TRBV12-3 or TRBV12-4 and TRBJ2-7; 7 nucleotides line up with TRBD1. The CDR3 covers 14 residues. CDR3 nucleotide sequence: TGTGCCAGCGGTTTACAGGGGATCGGGAACGAGCAGTACTTC. Its protein is CASGLQGIGNEQYF.

This chain connects TRBV7-2 to TRBJ1-2; no clear D. V dropped 2 bases and J dropped 7 bases, with 14 bases sitting between them. Germline V gene sequence: CDR1 SGHTA, CDR2 FQGNSA. The CDR3 spans 14 residues. Here the CDR3 reads CASSLNIQGGGYTF. The CDR3 nucleotides read TGTGCCAGCAGCTTAAACATTCAAGGAGGTGGCTACACCTTC.

This clonotype appeared a few times. The chain combines TRBV15 with TRBJ2-7; 8 positions match TRBD2. The ends lost 3 bases at V and 4 bases at J; junction bases unmatched: 5. The CDR3 consists of 14 residues. Germline V gene lookup returns CDR1 LNHNV and CDR2 YYDKDF (reference sequence). CDR3 sequence: CATSSVREGYEQYF. CDR3 DNA sequence: TGTGCCACCAGCAGTGTTCGGGAGGGGTACGAGCAGTACTTC.

This clonotype occurred once. Its ends do not fully match the called genes, so a read error is possible. The rearrangement links TRBV12-3 or TRBV12-4 to TRBJ2-7; D is uncertain. CDR3 size: 18 residues. The CDR3 is CAISSNRESGRKNYEQYF. CDR3 nucleotides: TGTGCCATCAGTTCTAATAGGGAATCGGGCAGGAAGAACTACGAGCAGTACTTC.

This clonotype turned up a few times. V usage is TRBV6-1 and J usage is TRBJ1-1, with D uncertain. V was trimmed by 2 bases and J by 4 bases, leaving 14 bases between them. Germline V CDR1 and CDR2: MNHNS, SASEGT. CDR3 size: 15 residues. In DNA, the CDR3 is TGTGCCAGCAGTGAATGGGGTGTCGCAGGCACTGAAGCTTTCTTT. Amino acids: CASSEWGVAGTEAFF.